A selection of T cell receptor beta chains follows, all from one sample in a study of T cells in Graves' hyperthyroidism and ophthalmopathy. One entry per CDR3 protein, called by TCRdb with MiXCR from the multiplex PCR reads. The data show 300,000 to 400,000 distinct CDR3 sequences, with about 15% seen just once and around 25% held by the top ten. Input material: blood. These receptors were collected from a woman in her twenties or thirties with Graves' hyperthyroidism. Both conserved end residues are part of each CDR3. D genes are given only for firm matches. Clone size appears in some rows only: once, few, many, or a class for an expanded clone.

j_call | clone_size | d_call | v_call | cdr3_nt | cdr3_aa
TRBJ2-7 | NA | NA | TRBV15 | TGTGCCACCAGCTTGGGACTCAACTACGAGCAGTACTTC | CATSLGLNYEQYF
TRBJ2-5 | NA | TRBD2 | TRBV28 | TGTGCCAGCAGCTTAACTAGCGACGGGACCCAGTACTTC | CASSLTSDGTQYF
TRBJ2-1 | many | TRBD2 | TRBV28 | TGTGCCAGCAGTCTTTCGGCTAGCGGGAGCGGGACGGGTCAGTTCTTC | CASSLSASGSGTGQFF
TRBJ2-3 | many | TRBD1 | TRBV7-2 | TGTGCCAGCAGCTCATGGACAGGGTATGATACGCAGTATTTT | CASSSWTGYDTQYF
TRBJ2-7 | NA | NA | TRBV7-9 | TGTGCCAGCGGAGGACGCTCCTACGAGCAGTACTTC | CASGGRSYEQYF
TRBJ2-7 | few | NA | TRBV2 | TGTGCCAGCGAGCAGGAGGCAGGGCTTTGGGATCAGTACTTC | CASEQEAGLWDQYF
TRBJ1-2 | many | TRBD1 | TRBV12-3/TRBV12-4 | TGTGCCAGCACCCCAGAGGCTCGGACAGGACGGGGCTACACCTTC | CASTPEARTGRGYTF
TRBJ1-2 | few | NA | TRBV10-3 | TGTGCCATCAGGGGGGGGGGGTCGCATGGCTACACCTTC | CAIRGGGSHGYTF
TRBJ2-7 | few | NA | TRBV9 | TGTGCCAGCAGCGCAGCGGCGGGCGGGTCCTACGAGCAGTACTTC | CASSAAAGGSYEQYF
TRBJ2-1 | many | TRBD1 | TRBV28 | TGTGCCAGCAGTTTGGACAGGGGCCCCCTCCCCTCCTACAATGAGCAGTTCTTC | CASSLDRGPLPSYNEQFF
TRBJ2-6 | many | NA | TRBV29-1 | TGCAGCGTTGCTCGGGGTTCTGGGGCCAACGTCCTGACTTTC | CSVARGSGANVLTF
TRBJ1-5 | many | NA | TRBV7-8 | TGTGCCAGCAGCTCGCAGTTGCATCAGCCCCAGCATTTT | CASSSQLHQPQHF
TRBJ2-3 | NA | TRBD2 | TRBV20-1 | TGCAGTGCTAGTTTAGGGACTAGCGGCACAGATACGCAGTATTTT | CSASLGTSGTDTQYF
TRBJ2-2 | few | TRBD2 | TRBV11-2 | TGTGCCAGCAGCTTAATTAGGACTAGCGGGAAGTGGGCTCGCGGGGAGCTGTTTTTT | CASSLIRTSGKWARGELFF
TRBJ2-7 | NA | TRBD1 | TRBV6-2/TRBV6-3 | TGTGCCAGCAGCTGGAAGGGGGCGAGGGCCTACGAGCAGTACTTC | CASSWKGARAYEQYF
TRBJ2-1 | many | NA | TRBV11-3 | TGTGCCAGCAGCCCCCGGCCAGGGCGATTGGGGATGAATGAGCAGTTCTTC | CASSPRPGRLGMNEQFF
TRBJ1-4 | many | NA | TRBV27 | TGTGCCAGTCGACAAGCTAACGAAGGGGAAAAACTGTTTTTT | CASRQANEGEKLFF
TRBJ2-1 | NA | NA | TRBV6-1 | TGTGCCAGCAGAGCCGGGACACGGCTCGGCAATGAGCAGTTCTTC | CASRAGTRLGNEQFF
TRBJ2-3 | NA | TRBD1 | TRBV6-2/TRBV6-3 | TGTGCCAGCAGTTCGGACAGGGGGCCGAGCACAGATACGCAGTATTTT | CASSSDRGPSTDTQYF
TRBJ2-7 | many | TRBD2 | TRBV6-5 | TGTGCCAGCAGTTACTCCCGGGGGGACGAGCAGTACTTC | CASSYSRGDEQYF
TRBJ2-5 | many | NA | TRBV4-3 | TGCGCCAGCAGCCAATCTCGCCTAGGGCGGGAAGAGACCCAGTACTTC | CASSQSRLGREETQYF
TRBJ1-5 | many | NA | TRBV28 | TGTGCCAGCACCTGGAGGGGGGGACAGCCCCAGCATTTT | CASTWRGGQPQHF
TRBJ2-4 | many | NA | TRBV11-2 | TGTGCCAGCAGCTTAAGTAATCCGGTCGTTCAGTACTTC | CASSLSNPVVQYF
TRBJ2-5 | many | TRBD2 | TRBV7-2 | TGTGCCAGCAGCTTAGAGGGGAAGGGACTAGCGCTTCGGCAGACCCAGTACTTC | CASSLEGKGLALRQTQYF
TRBJ2-1 | few | NA | TRBV12-3/TRBV12-4 | TGTACCAGCAGTTTGACGGGGAGCTCCTACAATGAGCAGTTCTTC | CTSSLTGSSYNEQFF
TRBJ1-5 | many | NA | TRBV6-1 | TGTGCCAGCAGTGAAGCGGACATATATCAGCCCCAGCATTTT | CASSEADIYQPQHF
TRBJ2-7 | few | NA | TRBV4-3 | TGCGCCAGCAGCCAAGAATACGTCATCGGGAGAGCAACGGGGCGCTACGAGCAGTACTTC | CASSQEYVIGRATGRYEQYF
TRBJ1-1 | many | NA | TRBV28 | TGTGCCAGCAGTGCCTGGAACACTGAAGCTTTCTTT | CASSAWNTEAFF
TRBJ2-7 | NA | NA | TRBV30 | TGTGCCTGGGGTCTTTACGAGCAGTACTTC | CAWGLYEQYF
TRBJ2-1 | NA | TRBD1 | TRBV6-1 | TGTGCCAGCAGTTCTACAGGGGGCGTGTACAATGAGCAGTTCTTC | CASSSTGGVYNEQFF
TRBJ2-7 | many | NA | TRBV7-2 | TGTGCCAGCAGCTTAGCGTACGGCGAGGAGCAGTACTTC | CASSLAYGEEQYF
TRBJ2-7 | many | NA | TRBV2 | TGTGCCAGCAGGGACAGAGCAGGTGGCTACGAGCAGTACTTC | CASRDRAGGYEQYF
TRBJ2-1 | NA | TRBD2 | TRBV28 | TGTGCCAGCAGAGCTAGCGGGAAGAATGAGCAGTTCTTC | CASRASGKNEQFF
TRBJ2-7 | few | TRBD1 | TRBV5-1 | TGCGCCAGCAGCTTGGTCGTCCGGACAGGCTTGGACGAGCAGTACTTC | CASSLVVRTGLDEQYF
TRBJ1-5 | many | TRBD1 | TRBV6-1 | TGTGCCAGCAGTGAAGTGGCAGGGGGTGAAGGTCAGCCCCAGCATTTT | CASSEVAGGEGQPQHF
TRBJ2-7 | many | TRBD2 | TRBV20-1 | TGCAGTGCTAGAGTGGGCCTGGGACTAGCGTTTTCCTACGAGCAGTACTTC | CSARVGLGLAFSYEQYF
TRBJ2-4 | NA | NA | TRBV28 | TGTGCCAGCAGTCCCGGGGACGACATTCGGTACTTC | CASSPGDDIRYF
TRBJ2-7 | few | NA | TRBV7-9 | TGTGCCAGCAGCGAGGGTCTTCTTACCTACGAGCAGTACTTC | CASSEGLLTYEQYF
TRBJ2-3 | many | NA | TRBV2 | TGTGCCAGCAAGATGAGCCCCCATTCCACAGATACGCAGTATTTT | CASKMSPHSTDTQYF
TRBJ2-2 | many | NA | TRBV12-3/TRBV12-4 | TGTGCCAGCACCATAGGGGGGACCGGGGAGCTGTTTTTT | CASTIGGTGELFF
TRBJ2-7 | many | TRBD1 | TRBV12-3/TRBV12-4 | TGTGCCAGCAGTTCGTCTAACAGGGGGCGTCTCGACGAGCAGTACTTC | CASSSSNRGRLDEQYF
TRBJ2-5 | many | NA | TRBV7-2 | TGTGCCAGCAGCCAAGTTAGTGGGGCCCAAGAGACCCAGTACTTC | CASSQVSGAQETQYF
TRBJ2-7 | many | NA | TRBV12-3/TRBV12-4 | TGTGCCAGCGGGAACCGCGAGCAGTACTTC | CASGNREQYF
TRBJ1-5 | many | TRBD1 | TRBV20-1 | TGCAGTGCCGTCACAGGGGATCAGCCCCAGCATTTT | CSAVTGDQPQHF
TRBJ2-7 | many | TRBD2 | TRBV15 | TGTGCCACCAGCAGAGGATCTAGCGGGAGGGTCTACGAGCAGTACTTC | CATSRGSSGRVYEQYF
TRBJ2-7 | few | NA | TRBV2 | TGTGCCAGCAGGCCTCCTTTGTCCTACGAGCAGTACTTC | CASRPPLSYEQYF
TRBJ2-7 | few | TRBD2 | TRBV20-1 | TGCAGTGCTAGATCGGCCGGGACTAGGAATTACGAGCAGTACTTC | CSARSAGTRNYEQYF
TRBJ2-3 | many | NA | TRBV11-2 | TGTGCCAGCAGTCGAGGAAGGGAACGCACAGATACGCAGTATTTT | CASSRGRERTDTQYF
TRBJ2-7 | NA | NA | TRBV29-1 | TGCGGCGCCAGGACTGACTACGAGCAGTACTTC | CGARTDYEQYF
TRBJ1-3 | many | TRBD1 | TRBV28 | TGTGCCAGCAGGGACAGGGGAAAGAACACCATATATTTT | CASRDRGKNTIYF
TRBJ2-7 | few | NA | TRBV11-2 | TGTGCCAGCAGCTCTTTACGGACCTACGAGCAGTACTTC | CASSSLRTYEQYF
TRBJ2-1 | many | TRBD1 | TRBV19 | TGTGCCAGTAGTATTCCGGGACAGGAATCGAATGAGCAGTTCTTC | CASSIPGQESNEQFF
TRBJ1-3 | many | NA | TRBV6-1 | TGTGCCTCCGGGCCGGACCGAGGGAACACCATATATTTT | CASGPDRGNTIYF
TRBJ2-2 | few | NA | TRBV18 | TGTGCCAGCTCAGAGACAGGAGGCACCGGGGAGCTGTTTTTT | CASSETGGTGELFF
TRBJ2-7 | few | NA | TRBV20-1 | TGCAGTGCCCCGGTGTCCTACGAGCAGTACTTC | CSAPVSYEQYF
TRBJ1-2 | few | NA | TRBV5-6 | TGTGCCAGCATGAAGGCGCTTGAATATGGCTACACCTTC | CASMKALEYGYTF
TRBJ2-2 | few | TRBD1 | TRBV6-2/TRBV6-3 | TGTGCCAGCAGGCCGGGACAGCTCACCGGGGAGCTGTTTTTT | CASRPGQLTGELFF
TRBJ2-3 | few | NA | TRBV5-1 | TGCGCCAGCAGCTTGGACGTCCTCACAGATACGCAGTATTTT | CASSLDVLTDTQYF
TRBJ1-2 | many | NA | TRBV10-2 | TGCGCCAGCAGTGAGGCTCCTCGCCCGGGCGGCTACACCTTC | CASSEAPRPGGYTF
TRBJ1-1 | NA | NA | TRBV20-1 | TGCAGTGCGAATCTCAAACAGGGCACTGAAGCTTTCTTT | CSANLKQGTEAFF